The clone carrying this T cell receptor (beta chain) was observed many times. Antigen specificity is unknown. The sorted libraries took over 750,000 CD4+ or CD8+ T cells. The data stem from a study of neurological immune-mediated disorders. Template-switch 5'RACE cDNA synthesis added a 10-nucleotide unique molecular identifier. TCRdb re-derived calls from the 5' RACE reads in MiXCR, one entry per CDR3 protein. This table holds about 41,000 distinct CDR3 sequences, about 14% found once. Whole-study findings and limits: Private repertoires in all groups were suggested by the absence of shared CDR3 amino acid sequences among expanded clones across subjects.

From germline, CDR1 is ENHRY and CDR2 SYGVKD. V was clipped by 10 bases and J by 0 bases, with 15 bases between them. This CDR3 region has 14 residues. The origin of this receptor is an older woman with HTLV-1-associated myelopathy (HAM/TSP). Material for sequencing was CD4+ T cells from blood. The chain uses TRBV10-3 and TRBJ1-1, with D tentatively TRBD1 (6 bases). CDR3 region: CASFNDRMNTEAFF. In DNA form, the CDR3 reads TGTGCCAGCTTCAACGACAGGATGAACACTGAAGCTTTCTTT.